Below are 28 T cell receptor beta chains sequenced from a single sample in a study of identical twins. TCRdb independently ran MiXCR on the 5' RACE reads; one entry per CDR3 protein. The data hold around 550,000 distinct CDR3 sequences, with approximately 14% observed a single time. The same specimen was also included in a second study, on yellow fever vaccine responses in identical twins.

The sample comprised CD4+ T cells sorted from blood. Receptors were obtained from a woman aged 18-29 years in good health.

This clonotype was picked up a small number of times. The chain carries TRBV24-1 and TRBJ2-3; 10 bases line up with TRBD1. Germline V lookup: CDR1 KGHDR, CDR2 SFDVKD. The trim removed 4 bases at V and 2 bases at J, leaving 2 bases unmatched. The CDR3 loop spans 15 amino acids. CDR3 loop: CATSETGGNTDTQYF. The CDR3 DNA reads as TGTGCCACCAGTGAGACAGGGGGCAACACAGATACGCAGTATTTT.

This clonotype was seen more than once but under ten times. V gene TRBV28 combines with J gene TRBJ2-1; D may be TRBD1 or TRBD2 (5 bases each). This CDR3 comprises 15 residues. Deletions cut 4 bases from V and 2 bases from J, with 12 bases between. The V gene's germline CDR1 is MDHEN and CDR2 SYDVKM. The CDR3 DNA reads TGTGCCAGCAGTTCATTAGGGGAGACCTACAATGAGCAGTTCTTC. Protein product: CASSSLGETYNEQFF.

This clonotype was counted a few times. The chain links TRBV7-8 to TRBJ1-3; D not resolved. V lost 6 bases and J lost 0, with 6 bases in between. Germline V gives CDR1 SGHVS, CDR2 FQNEAQ. The CDR3 contains 13 residues. CDR3 in DNA: TGTGCCAGCAGGACGGCCTCTGGAAACACCATATATTTT. Translating it yields CASRTASGNTIYF.

The chain has TRBV29-1 and TRBJ2-7; 7 positions match TRBD1. The CDR3 spans 13 residues. Trimming removed 7 bases from V and 0 bases from J; junction bases left unmatched: 6. Germline V CDR1 and CDR2: SQVTM, ANQGSEA. In DNA form, the CDR3 reads TGCAGCGGGACAGGCCCGAGCTCCTACGAGCAGTACTTC. Translation gives CSGTGPSSYEQYF.

This clonotype showed up just a few times. The chain joins TRBV20-1 to TRBJ1-1; D is unclear. The CDR3 has 14 residues. CDR1 is DFQATT and CDR2 is SNEGSKA in the germline V gene (reference sequence). Trimming took off 0 bases at V and 2 bases at J, with 10 bases between the two ends. The CDR3 sequence: CSARDRRANTEAFF. The DNA for the CDR3 is TGCAGTGCTAGAGATCGCCGAGCAAACACTGAAGCTTTCTTT.

The chain uses TRBV9 and TRBJ2-5, with TRBD1 matching over 11 bases. After removal of 0 bases from V and 5 bases from J, the junction contained 3 bases not matched to a gene. This CDR3 is 15 amino acids long. The germline V gene has CDR1 SGDLS and CDR2 YYNGEE. The CDR3 region is CASSVGTGGGETQYF. The CDR3 DNA is TGTGCCAGCAGCGTAGGGACAGGGGGCGGGGAGACCCAGTACTTC.

This clonotype was detected only a few times. The rearrangement links TRBV20-1 to TRBJ2-4, with 8 nucleotides matching TRBD2. In germline, CDR1 is DFQATT, CDR2 SNEGSKA (reference sequence). V gave up 0 bases and J gave up 4 bases; unmatched junction bases: 5. The CDR3 length is 15 residues. Here the CDR3 DNA reads TGCAGTGCTAGAGATCGGGGGGGACTGAAAAACATTCAGTACTTC. This codes for CSARDRGGLKNIQYF.

V gene TRBV11-2 combines with J gene TRBJ2-1; 14 positions agree with TRBD2. CDR3 size: 16 residues. Germline trimming cut 5 bases from V and 8 bases from J; bases unmatched to any gene: 8. Germline V gives CDR1 SGHAT, CDR2 FQNNGV. The DNA for the CDR3 is TGTGCCAGCAGCCCCCGACTAGCGGGAGGGCCCCATGAGCAGTTCTTC. Its protein is CASSPRLAGGPHEQFF.

V and J are TRBV20-1 and TRBJ1-1; D unclear. V lost 1 base to trimming and J lost 0 bases, with 9 bases between them. Germline V lookup: CDR1 DFQATT, CDR2 SNEGSKA (reference sequence). CDR3 length: 14 residues. CDR3 coding DNA: TGCAGTGCTAGAGGCGGGGTGATGAACACTGAAGCTTTCTTT. The encoded protein is CSARGGVMNTEAFF.

The table lists this clonotype with a few counts. The DNA of the CDR3 is TGTGCCAGTAGTATTGTGGGGACTACCTACAATGAGCAGTTCTTC. It codes for CASSIVGTTYNEQFF. J is TRBJ2-1 and V is TRBV19, with 7 positions matching TRBD2. V lost 3 bases and J lost 2; bases outside the gene matches: 4. This CDR3 contains 15 residues. CDR1 LNHDA and CDR2 SQIVND come from the germline V gene (reference sequence).

The genes are TRBV2 and TRBJ1-3, with 8 bases that match TRBD1. The length of the CDR3 is 15 residues. Germline CDR1 is SNHLY and CDR2 is FYNNEI. With V trimmed by 5 bases and J by 2 bases, 5 bases remained unmatched. CDR3 coding DNA: TGTGCCAGCAGTCTACAGGGGGACACTGGAAACACCATATATTTT. Translated: CASSLQGDTGNTIYF.

This clonotype was found a few times. The rearrangement links TRBV5-1 to TRBJ2-1; 8 nucleotides agree with TRBD2. Trimming took 4 bases from V and 7 from J; bases not matched to a gene: 10. The germline gives CDR1 SGHRS, CDR2 YFSETQ. The CDR3 is made up of 15 amino acids. This CDR3 is CASSVSGRGWNEQFF. CDR3 sequence (DNA): TGCGCCAGCAGCGTGAGCGGGAGAGGGTGGAATGAGCAGTTCTTC.

This clonotype has just a few counts. The chain has TRBV28 and TRBJ2-7; 9 bases match TRBD2. This CDR3 comprises 15 residues. V gave up 2 bases and J gave up 7 bases; unmatched junction bases: 9. Germline values: CDR1 MDHEN, CDR2 SYDVKM. CDR3 residues: CASSLPGTSIGEQYF. DNA of the CDR3: TGTGCCAGCAGTTTACCCGGGACTAGCATAGGAGAGCAGTACTTC.

This chain links TRBV20-1 with TRBJ2-5, with 8 bases that match TRBD2. The CDR3 is 17 amino acids. Germline CDR1 reads DFQATT; CDR2 reads SNEGSKA (reference sequence). V shed 6 bases, J shed 4 bases, and the junction held 19 bases outside the gene matches. The CDR3 sequence: CSAPPPWGLGGSETQYF. CDR3 DNA sequence: TGCAGTGCACCGCCACCGTGGGGACTAGGGGGGTCAGAGACCCAGTACTTC.

This clonotype was seen more than once but under ten times. The chain recombines TRBV10-3 with TRBJ2-3, with D possibly matching TRBD1 (6 bases). Trimming stripped 6 bases from V and 0 bases from J, with 10 bases between. This CDR3 has 14 residues. Germline values: CDR1 ENHRY, CDR2 SYGVKD. The CDR3 loop reads CAISGDISTDTQYF. CDR3 sequence (DNA): TGTGCCATCAGCGGGGACATTAGCACAGATACGCAGTATTTT.

This clonotype was observed many times. The genes are TRBV29-1 and TRBJ2-3; 7 bases are shared with TRBD2. With V trimmed by 6 bases and J by 5 bases, 11 bases remained unmatched. CDR3 length: 14 residues. The germline gives CDR1 SQVTM, CDR2 ANQGSEA. CDR3 protein: CSVEAGVGGDTQYF. The DNA of the CDR3 is TGCAGCGTCGAGGCGGGGGTCGGAGGAGATACGCAGTATTTT.

This clonotype came up a few times. This chain connects TRBV7-2 to TRBJ2-7; D might be TRBD1 (6 bases). CDR1 is SGHTA and CDR2 is FQGNSA in the germline V gene. The germline V and J ends were trimmed by 1 base and 3 bases, with 25 bases remaining between them. The CDR3 spans 19 residues. DNA for the CDR3: TGTGCCAGCAGCTTAGGCTGGACAGTGGGGTCGTCTCGTCACTACGAGCAGTACTTC. It codes for CASSLGWTVGSSRHYEQYF.

V usage is TRBV5-5 and J usage is TRBJ1-5; D is unclear. Trimming removed 1 base from V and 7 bases from J, with 9 bases in between. Germline V gene data show CDR1 as SGHKS and CDR2 as YYEKEE (reference sequence). This CDR3 spans 13 amino acids. CDR3 residues: CASSLMAVQPQHF. In nucleotides, the CDR3 is TGTGCCAGCAGCTTGATGGCGGTACAGCCCCAGCATTTT. Based on the CDR3 plus reference TRBV5-5 and TRBJ1-5, the full variable domain is DAGVTQSPTHLIKTRGQQVTLRCSPISGHKSVSWYQQVLGQGPQFIFQYYEKEERGRGNFPDRFSARQFPNYSSELNVNALLLGDSALYLCASSLMAVQPQHFGDGTRLSIL.

This clonotype turned up a few times. J is TRBJ1-1 and V is TRBV6-2 or TRBV6-3; D is unresolved. The CDR3 is 11 amino acids. Trimming took off 1 base at V and 11 bases at J, with 8 bases between the two ends. Germline values: CDR1 MNHEY, CDR2 SVGEGT. CDR3: CASSYLSQAFF. CDR3 bases: TGTGCCAGCAGTTACTTAAGTCAGGCTTTCTTT.

About this clonotype itself: The missing conserved phenylalanine or tryptophan at the end of this CDR3 makes a read error likely. DNA for the CDR3: TGTGCCAGTCGAATTAACCCGGGACTAGCGGGAGGTGAGCAGTTCATC. This sequence encodes CASRINPGLAGGEQFI. The gene calls are TRBV7-9 and TRBJ2-1; 15 bases align to TRBD2. The CDR3 contains 16 residues. Per the germline V gene, CDR1 is SEHNR and CDR2 is FQNEAQ (reference sequence). After removal of 9 bases from V and 9 bases from J, the junction contained 12 bases not matched to a gene.

This clonotype turned up a few times. J is TRBJ2-1 and V is TRBV9; 7 bases fit TRBD2. The V and J ends lost 3 bases and 7 bases, in that order; junction bases with no gene match: 10. Germline-derived CDR1 and CDR2 are SGDLS and YYNGEE. The length of the CDR3 is 15 residues. CDR3 nucleotide sequence: TGTGCCAGCAGCGCCGGGACTATCCCTACAAATGAGCAGTTCTTC. It yields the protein CASSAGTIPTNEQFF. Full variable domain (remainder filled in from reference TRBV9 and TRBJ2-1): DSGVTQTPKHLITATGQRVTLRCSPRSGDLSVYWYQQSLDQGLQFLIQYYNGEERAKGNILERFSAQQFPDLHSELNLSSLELGDSALYFCASSAGTIPTNEQFFGPGTRLTVL.

This clonotype was seen a handful of times. The genes are TRBV5-1 and TRBJ1-2, with D uncertain. Germline values: CDR1 SGHRS, CDR2 YFSETQ. CDR3 size: 13 residues. V lost 2 bases to trimming and J lost 3 bases, with 8 bases between them. As DNA, the CDR3 is TGCGCCAGCAGCTTCGGAAGACACTATGGCTACACCTTC. This codes for CASSFGRHYGYTF.

This clonotype turned up a few times. The rearrangement uses TRBV14 and TRBJ2-1, with D possibly matching TRBD2 (6 bases). Trimming shortened V by 7 bases and J by 3 bases, and 16 bases separated the two germline ends. The CDR3 covers 15 residues. CDR1 and CDR2 from the germline V gene are SGHDN and FVKESK. CDR3 coding DNA: TGTGCCAGCAACTCCATGGGCGGGAACTACAATGAGCAGTTCTTC. Translation: CASNSMGGNYNEQFF.

This clonotype was observed a few times. The chain couples TRBV11-2 to TRBJ2-4, with D perhaps matching TRBD1 (6 bases). The V and J ends lost 5 bases and 15 bases respectively, with 17 bases between them. This CDR3 has 12 residues. Germline lookup yields CDR1 SGHAT and CDR2 FQNNGV. CDR3 sequence: CASSQGTLSPYF. CDR3 nucleotide sequence: TGTGCCAGCAGCCAGGGGACCCTGAGCCCGTACTTC. Filled out from reference TRBV11-2 and TRBJ2-4, the complete variable domain reads EAGVAQSPRYKIIEKRQSVAFWCNPISGHATLYWYQQILGQGPKLLIQFQNNGVVDDSQLPKDRFSAERLKGVDSTLKIQPAKLEDSAVYLCASSQGTLSPYFGAGTRLSVL.

In its sample, this clonotype was seen many times. The rearrangement joins TRBV29-1 to TRBJ2-1; D perhaps matches TRBD2 (5 bases). The CDR3 spans 14 residues. The V gene's germline CDR1 is SQVTM and CDR2 ANQGSEA. Trimming took 7 bases from V and 7 from J, leaving 20 bases between them. The CDR3 sequence is CSAGGGQRRNEQFF. The CDR3 DNA reads as TGCAGCGCCGGAGGCGGGCAACGTCGGAATGAGCAGTTCTTC.

This clonotype was found a few times. This chain links TRBV12-3 or TRBV12-4 with TRBJ1-4, with 8 bases identical to TRBD1. The CDR3 has 14 residues. V shed 6 bases, J shed 6 bases, and the junction held 6 bases outside the gene matches. Here the CDR3 reads CASRKGQVDEKLFF. The CDR3 DNA follows: TGTGCCAGCAGAAAGGGACAGGTCGATGAAAAACTGTTTTTT.

The chain uses TRBV20-1 and TRBJ2-1; TRBD2 might be the D (6 bases). CDR3 length equals 16 residues. The V end was cut by 1 base, the J end by 2 bases, with 15 bases between. The germline gives CDR1 DFQATT, CDR2 SNEGSKA (reference sequence). The CDR3 reads CSARAAGGVPYNEQFF. Written as DNA, the CDR3 is TGCAGTGCTAGAGCTGCGGGCGGGGTCCCCTACAATGAGCAGTTCTTC.

The chain combines TRBV18 with TRBJ2-7; D might be TRBD1 (6 bases). The CDR3 sequence is 14 residues long. Trimming pared 5 bases from V and 1 base from J, leaving 12 bases between. Looked up from germline, CDR1 is KGHSH and CDR2 is LQKENI. The CDR3 is CASSEDRTSYEQYF. In DNA form, the CDR3 reads TGTGCCAGCTCAGAAGACAGGACGTCCTACGAGCAGTACTTC.